The 32 T cell receptor beta chains presented below share a single source sample, sequenced in a study of blood T cell repertoires in COVID-19. Libraries were prepared by immunoSEQ multiplex PCR; TCRdb keeps only in-frame clonotypes and omits some of them. The sample comprises 140,000 or so clones, over 70% of which are singletons, and roughly 8.7% rests with the top ten. The sequenced material came from peripheral blood. The source is a man between 45 and 60 years old with active or convalescent COVID-19.

The V gene is TRBV28, the J gene TRBJ2-1; 8 bases map to TRBD1. The ends lost 2 bases at V and 13 bases at J; junction bases unmatched: 4. Germline V gene lookup returns CDR1 MDHEN and CDR2 SYDVKM. This CDR3 has 12 residues. CDR3 residues: CASSLPGQGQFF. The CDR3 region has the DNA TGTGCCAGCAGTTTACCCGGACAGGGCCAGTTCTTC.

The chain carries TRBV5-1 and TRBJ1-2; D is ambiguous. V lost 2 bases and J lost 7, with 15 bases in between. This CDR3 contains 14 residues. Germline loops: CDR1 SGHRS, CDR2 YFSETQ. CDR3: CASSFGSAKGGYTF. For the CDR3, the DNA is TGCGCCAGCAGCTTCGGCAGCGCAAAAGGTGGCTACACCTTC. The entire variable domain, with the rest obtained from reference TRBV5-1 and TRBJ1-2, is as follows: KAGVTQTPRYLIKTRGQQVTLSCSPISGHRSVSWYQQTPGQGLQFLFEYFSETQRNKGNFPGRFSGRQFSNSRSEMNVSTLELGDSALYLCASSFGSAKGGYTFGSGTRLTVV.

This rearrangement joins TRBV6-4 to TRBJ2-3, with D perhaps TRBD2 (7 bases). In germline, CDR1 is MRHNA, CDR2 SNTAGT. The CDR3 contains 14 residues. V dropped 4 bases and J dropped 5 bases, with 13 bases sitting between them. The CDR3: CASSVLGGEDTQYF. CDR3 DNA sequence: TGTGCCAGCAGTGTCCTAGGGGGGGAAGATACGCAGTATTTT.

The J gene is TRBJ1-1, the V gene TRBV25-1, with 7 bases that match TRBD1. The CDR3 totals 15 residues. Looked up from germline, CDR1 is MGHDK and CDR2 is SYGVNS. The J segment lost 5 bases and the V segment lost 5 bases, leaving 11 bases of the junction unmatched. The chain's CDR3 is CASSPRQGGGTEAFF. In DNA form, the CDR3 reads TGTGCCAGCAGTCCTAGACAGGGCGGGGGGACTGAAGCTTTCTTT. The full variable domain, with the rest looked up from reference TRBV25-1 and TRBJ1-1, is EADIYQTPRYLVIGTGKKITLECSQTMGHDKMYWYQQDPGMELHLIHYSYGVNSTEKGDLSSESTVSRIRTEHFPLTLESARPSHTSQYLCASSPRQGGGTEAFFGQGTRLTVV.

The chain recombines TRBV6-2 or TRBV6-3 with TRBJ2-5; tentative D call: TRBD2 (7 bases). V lost 0 bases, J lost 5 bases, and 16 bases lay in between. CDR3 length: 16 amino acids. CDR1 is MNHEY and CDR2 is SVGEGT in the germline V gene. The CDR3 loop reads CASSYSGGGDLETQYF. The CDR3 DNA is TGTGCCAGCAGTTACTCTGGCGGGGGCGATCTGGAGACCCAGTACTTC.

V and J are TRBV6-1 and TRBJ2-7; 8 bases map to TRBD1. The CDR3 sequence is 14 residues long. Germline trimming cut 3 bases from V and 6 bases from J; bases unmatched to any gene: 7. The germline CDR1 and CDR2 sequences are MNHNS and SASEGT. In DNA, the CDR3 is TGTGCCAGCAGTGATGGCAGGGGGCGCACCGAGCAGTACTTC. As protein: CASSDGRGRTEQYF.

This clone was recorded many times. The chain is built from TRBV2 and TRBJ2-1, with TRBD2 matching over 12 bases. Trimming at V came to 4 bases and at J to 5 bases, leaving 0 bases not matched to a gene. Germline CDR1 reads SNHLY; CDR2 reads FYNNEI. The CDR3 spans 14 residues. The CDR3 region is CASSGLAGDNEQFF. In DNA, the CDR3 is TGTGCCAGCAGTGGACTAGCGGGGGACAATGAGCAGTTCTTC. The entire variable domain, with the rest obtained from reference TRBV2 and TRBJ2-1, is as follows: EPEVTQTPSHQVTQMGQEVILRCVPISNHLYFYWYRQILGQKVEFLVSFYNNEISEKSEIFDDQFSVERPDGSNFTLKIRSTKLEDSAMYFCASSGLAGDNEQFFGPGTRLTVL.

CDR3 loop: CASSQGTGAKSNQPQHF. The CDR3 nucleotides are TGTGCCAGCAGCCAAGGGACAGGGGCAAAGAGCAATCAGCCCCAGCATTTT. The chain links TRBV3-1 (or the pseudogene TRBV3-2) to TRBJ1-5; 9 positions match TRBD1. This CDR3 region has 17 residues. From germline, CDR1 is LGHDT and CDR2 YNNKEL (reference sequence). V shed 1 base and J 1 base; nucleotides not matched to a gene: 5.

The chain is built from TRBV28 and TRBJ2-7; 7 bases map to TRBD1. The V segment lost 3 bases and the J segment 1 base; nucleotides outside the gene matches: 6. The CDR3 consists of 15 residues. Germline loops: CDR1 MDHEN, CDR2 SYDVKM. The CDR3 region has the DNA TGTGCCAGCAGTTTGCTATCGGACAGGTCCTACGAGCAGTACTTC. Its translation is CASSLLSDRSYEQYF.

The V gene is TRBV9, the J gene TRBJ2-7; 9 nucleotides agree with TRBD1. V lost 3 bases to trimming and J lost 3 bases; unmatched junction nucleotides: 7. Germline V CDR1 and CDR2: SGDLS, YYNGEE. The CDR3 sequence is 15 residues long. The CDR3 sequence: CASSAAGTGIYEQYF. The CDR3 DNA reads TGTGCCAGCAGCGCCGCCGGGACAGGGATCTACGAGCAGTACTTC.

This clone has more than one count but fewer than ten. The chain joins TRBV24-1 to TRBJ1-5; 7 bases map to TRBD1. V lost 2 bases, J lost 0 bases, and 12 bases stayed unmatched. The CDR3 totals 19 residues. The germline V gene encodes CDR1 KGHDR and CDR2 SFDVKD. The CDR3 coding sequence is TGTGCCACCAGTGATTACCCCCCAGGGGGTTGGGGTAGCAATCAGCCCCAGCATTTT. It encodes CATSDYPPGGWGSNQPQHF.

The V gene is TRBV19, the J gene TRBJ1-4; TRBD1 agrees at 10 bases. J was trimmed by 5 bases and V by 3 bases; bases with no gene match: 3. Germline V gene lookup returns CDR1 LNHDA and CDR2 SQIVND (reference sequence). This CDR3 comprises 15 residues. The CDR3 reads CASSIQGQGNEKLFF. CDR3 nucleotide sequence: TGTGCCAGTAGTATCCAGGGACAGGGGAATGAAAAACTGTTTTTT.

This rearrangement joins TRBV7-9 to TRBJ2-3; D not certain. Deletions cut 3 bases from V and 0 bases from J, with 7 bases between. There are 14 residues in the CDR3. Germline CDR1 reads SEHNR; CDR2 reads FQNEAQ (reference sequence). The CDR3 coding sequence is TGTGCCAGCAGCTTTGTAGCTAGCACAGATACGCAGTATTTT. Translation: CASSFVASTDTQYF.

The chain carries TRBV2 and TRBJ1-4; 9 bases fit TRBD1. CDR1 and CDR2 (germline): SNHLY, FYNNEI. V gave up 6 bases and J gave up 7 bases; unmatched junction bases: 3. The CDR3 is 13 residues long. CDR3 loop: CASRGTGTEKLFF. CDR3 bases: TGTGCCAGCAGAGGGACAGGGACTGAAAAACTGTTTTTT.

J is TRBJ2-7 and V is TRBV10-3, with D maybe TRBD1 (6 bases). CDR1 and CDR2 from the germline V gene are ENHRY and SYGVKD. The V gene lost 0 bases and the J gene lost 1 base, with 10 bases spanning the gap. The CDR3 spans 15 residues. The CDR3 protein is CAISESRGGSYEQYF. In DNA form, the CDR3 reads TGTGCCATCAGTGAGTCGAGAGGGGGATCCTACGAGCAGTACTTC.

In this sample, this clone turned up a few times. The chain employs TRBV5-1 and TRBJ1-2; possibly TRBD1 for D (5 bases). The CDR3 is made up of 12 amino acids. The germline V gene encodes CDR1 SGHRS and CDR2 YFSETQ. The ends were cut back, 3 bases at V and 8 bases at J, with 11 bases in the middle. In DNA, the CDR3 is TGCGCCAGCAGCTCGGGTCCAGGGGGCTACACCTTC. It yields the protein CASSSGPGGYTF.

The gene calls are TRBV18 and TRBJ2-3; D possibly corresponds to TRBD2 (6 bases). Germline lookup yields CDR1 KGHSH and CDR2 LQKENI. CDR3 length: 15 amino acids. V was shortened by 3 bases and J by 0 bases, with 10 bases between the two germline ends. CDR3: CASSPLATSTDTQYF. The CDR3 region has the DNA TGTGCCAGCTCACCCCTAGCGACTAGCACAGATACGCAGTATTTT. Full variable domain (outside the CDR3, taken from reference TRBV18 and TRBJ2-3): NAGVMQNPRHLVRRRGQEARLRCSPMKGHSHVYWYRQLPEEGLKFMVYLQKENIIDESGMPKERFSAEFPKEGPSILRIQQVVRGDSAAYFCASSPLATSTDTQYFGPGTRLTVL.

Regarding this clone: The same CDR3 also results from other DNA sequences found in this sample. The gene calls are TRBV6-5 and TRBJ2-7, with 14 bases fitting TRBD2. Germline values: CDR1 MNHEY, CDR2 SVGAGI. V was clipped by 3 bases and J by 3 bases; unmatched bases: 1. CDR3 length: 15 amino acids. CDR3 bases: TGTGCCAGCAGTTATGGGACTAGCGGGAGCTACGAGCAGTACTTC. Residues: CASSYGTSGSYEQYF.

The rearrangement joins TRBV3-1 (or the pseudogene TRBV3-2) to TRBJ2-1; 10 bases align to TRBD2. In germline, CDR1 is LGHDT, CDR2 YNNKEL (reference sequence). Unmatched junction bases numbered 13, after V lost 6 bases and J lost 8 bases. This CDR3 is built from 16 residues. Here the CDR3 reads CASSRIIAGGGDEQFF. The DNA of the CDR3 is TGTGCCAGCAGTCGCATTATAGCGGGAGGCGGCGATGAGCAGTTCTTC.

This clone has only a few counts. Other DNA sequences from this sample encode an identical CDR3 as well. The CDR3 sequence: CATSDLGARETQYF. CDR3 sequence (DNA): TGTGCCACCAGTGATTTAGGGGCTCGAGAGACCCAGTACTTC. The chain uses TRBV24-1 and TRBJ2-5; a weak D match, TRBD1 (5 bases). The germline V and J ends were trimmed by 1 base and 4 bases, with 9 bases remaining between them. Germline values: CDR1 KGHDR, CDR2 SFDVKD. This CDR3 is 14 amino acids long.

V gene TRBV3-1 (or the pseudogene TRBV3-2) combines with J gene TRBJ2-2; no firm D call. Per the germline V gene, CDR1 is LGHDT and CDR2 is YNNKEL (reference sequence). The CDR3 is made up of 13 amino acids. V lost 7 bases, J lost 7 bases, and 13 bases lay in between. CDR3 bases: TGTGCCAGCAACCCACTTAGTGGCGGGGAGCTGTTTTTT. This sequence encodes CASNPLSGGELFF.

The rearrangement uses TRBV10-3 and TRBJ2-3; 8 positions match TRBD1. V trimming: 10 bases; J trimming: 0 bases; junction bases outside the gene matches: 6. Germline V gives CDR1 ENHRY, CDR2 SYGVKD. The CDR3 extends over 14 amino acids. In DNA, the CDR3 is TGTGCCACCCAGGGACAGGCTAGCACAGATACGCAGTATTTT. Amino acids: CATQGQASTDTQYF.

The V call is TRBV19, the J call TRBJ2-4; the D gene is possibly TRBD2 (6 bases). Between the trimmed V and J ends, which lost 5 bases and 4 bases, there was a span of 18 bases. The CDR3 length is 16 residues. In germline, CDR1 is LNHDA, CDR2 SQIVND (reference sequence). CDR3 in amino acids: CASSVGPPGGKNIQYF. CDR3 nucleotides: TGTGCCAGTAGTGTAGGACCGCCTGGAGGGAAAAACATTCAGTACTTC.

This chain links TRBV7-9 with TRBJ2-3; 9 nucleotides line up with TRBD1. Trimming cost V 7 bases and J 1 base; bases outside gene matches: 6. Germline V CDR1 and CDR2: SEHNR, FQNEAQ (reference sequence). There are 15 residues in the CDR3. CDR3 nucleotide sequence: TGTGCCAGCATGCCTTGGGACAGGGGCACAGATACGCAGTATTTT. As protein: CASMPWDRGTDTQYF.

This clone was counted a few times. The rearrangement joins TRBV7-6 to TRBJ2-1; TRBD1 matches at 8 bases. The germline V gene encodes CDR1 SGHVS and CDR2 FNYEAQ. V gave up 5 bases and J gave up 9 bases; unmatched junction bases: 9. CDR3 size: 14 residues. CDR3: CASSAWTGYSEQFF. DNA of the CDR3: TGTGCCAGCAGCGCATGGACAGGGTATAGTGAGCAGTTCTTC.

This chain joins TRBV4-2 and TRBJ2-3, with TRBD2 matching 10 bases. V trimming: 0 bases; J trimming: 3 bases; junction bases outside the gene matches: 6. The V gene's germline CDR1 is LGHNA and CDR2 YNFKEQ. The CDR3 covers 17 residues. CDR3 residues: CASSQEGLAKGTDTQYF. The CDR3 DNA follows: TGTGCCAGCAGCCAAGAGGGACTAGCGAAGGGAACAGATACGCAGTATTTT.

The V gene is TRBV27, the J gene TRBJ1-6; D might be TRBD1 (5 bases). This CDR3 region has 15 residues. Trimming left V 6 bases short and J 5 bases short, with 14 bases between. Germline V gives CDR1 MNHEY, CDR2 SMNVEV (reference sequence). CDR3 in DNA: TGTGCCAGCAGCCCGAGGACATCCGATAATTCACCCCTCCACTTT. This encodes CASSPRTSDNSPLHF.

The CDR3 nucleotides are TGCAGCGTTCCCGGGACAGGGGTTGTAGGAGAGACCCAGTACTTC. It is translated as CSVPGTGVVGETQYF. The rearrangement uses TRBV29-1 and TRBJ2-5; 10 nucleotides align to TRBD1. This CDR3 is 15 amino acids long. V shed 5 bases and J 4 bases; nucleotides not matched to a gene: 10. From germline, CDR1 is SQVTM and CDR2 ANQGSEA.

The chain joins TRBV7-9 to TRBJ2-3; 8 positions match TRBD2. The J segment lost 5 bases and the V segment lost 5 bases, leaving 12 bases of the junction unmatched. The CDR3 sequence is 16 residues long. Germline assignment: CDR1 SEHNR and CDR2 FQNEAQ (reference sequence). The CDR3 DNA follows: TGTGCCAGCAGCCTAGGACCCGGGAGGGCCGGAGATACGCAGTATTTT. Its protein product is CASSLGPGRAGDTQYF.

The chain carries TRBV10-2 and TRBJ1-2; a possible D gene is TRBD1 (6 bases). The CDR3 is 16 amino acids. Trimming took off 4 bases at V and 0 bases at J, with 15 bases between the two ends. CDR1 is WSHSY, CDR2 SAAADI, per germline. The CDR3 loop is CASSALGGPTNYGYTF. CDR3 nucleotide sequence: TGCGCCAGCAGTGCCCTGGGGGGGCCAACTAACTATGGCTACACCTTC.

The CDR3 coding sequence is TGTGCCAGCAGTGAGGACAGGCGAAACTATGGCTACACCTTC. Translated, it gives CASSEDRRNYGYTF. V is TRBV6-1 and J is TRBJ1-2; 7 bases are shared with TRBD1. J lost 2 bases, V lost 3 bases, and 3 bases had no gene match. Germline CDR1 reads MNHNS; CDR2 reads SASEGT. The CDR3 length is 14 residues.

V is TRBV19 and J is TRBJ2-7; 13 bases map to TRBD2. CDR1 and CDR2 (germline): LNHDA, SQIVND (reference sequence). The CDR3 totals 14 residues. V lost 5 bases and J lost 4; bases outside the gene matches: 2. The chain's CDR3 is CASSPLAGGYEQYF. The CDR3 DNA reads TGTGCCAGTAGTCCACTAGCGGGAGGGTACGAGCAGTACTTC.